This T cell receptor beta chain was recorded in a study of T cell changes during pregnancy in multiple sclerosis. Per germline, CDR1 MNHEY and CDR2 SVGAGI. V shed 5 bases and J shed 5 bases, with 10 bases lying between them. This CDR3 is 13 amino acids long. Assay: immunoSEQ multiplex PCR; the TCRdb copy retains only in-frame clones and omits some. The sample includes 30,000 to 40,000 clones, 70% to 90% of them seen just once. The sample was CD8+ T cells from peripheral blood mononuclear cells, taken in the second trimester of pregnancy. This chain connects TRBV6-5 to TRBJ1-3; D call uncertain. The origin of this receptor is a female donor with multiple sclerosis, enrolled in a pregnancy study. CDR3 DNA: TGTGCCAGCAGTCGGGGAAAGAGAAACACCATATATTTT. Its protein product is CASSRGKRNTIYF.